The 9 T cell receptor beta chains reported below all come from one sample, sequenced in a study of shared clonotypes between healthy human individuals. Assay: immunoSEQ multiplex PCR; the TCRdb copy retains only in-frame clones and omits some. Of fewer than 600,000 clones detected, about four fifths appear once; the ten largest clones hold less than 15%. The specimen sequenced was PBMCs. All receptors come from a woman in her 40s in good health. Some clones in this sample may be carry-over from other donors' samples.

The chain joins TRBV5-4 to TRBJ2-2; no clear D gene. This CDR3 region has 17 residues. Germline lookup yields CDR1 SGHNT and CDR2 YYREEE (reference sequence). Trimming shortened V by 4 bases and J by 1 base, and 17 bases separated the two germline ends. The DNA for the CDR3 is TGTGCCAGCAGCCCGCGCGGTCTCACTATGAACACCGGGGAGCTGTTTTTT. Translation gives CASSPRGLTMNTGELFF.

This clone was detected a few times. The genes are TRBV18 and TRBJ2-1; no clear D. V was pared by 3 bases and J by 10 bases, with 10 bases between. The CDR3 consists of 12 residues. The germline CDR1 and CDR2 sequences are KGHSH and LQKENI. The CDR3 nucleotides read TGTGCCAGCTCACCTGCTGAGAGAGAGCAGTTCTTC. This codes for CASSPAEREQFF.

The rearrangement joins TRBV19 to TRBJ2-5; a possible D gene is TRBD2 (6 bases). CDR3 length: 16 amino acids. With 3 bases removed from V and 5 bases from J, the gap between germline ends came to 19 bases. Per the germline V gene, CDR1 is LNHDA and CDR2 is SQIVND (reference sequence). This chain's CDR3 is CASSMIDREPRETQYF. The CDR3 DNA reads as TGTGCCAGTAGTATGATCGACCGGGAGCCCCGGGAGACCCAGTACTTC.

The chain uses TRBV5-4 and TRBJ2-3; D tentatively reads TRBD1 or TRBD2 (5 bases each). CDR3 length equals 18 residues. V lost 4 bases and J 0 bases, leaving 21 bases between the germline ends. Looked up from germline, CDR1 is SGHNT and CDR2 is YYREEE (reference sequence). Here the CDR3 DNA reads TGTGCCAGCAGCAACTGGGGGTGGGCAGGAATCAGCACAGATACGCAGTATTTT. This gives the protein CASSNWGWAGISTDTQYF.

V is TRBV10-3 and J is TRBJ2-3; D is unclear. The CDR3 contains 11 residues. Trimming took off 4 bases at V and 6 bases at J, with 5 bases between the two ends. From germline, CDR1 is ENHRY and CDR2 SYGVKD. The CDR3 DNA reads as TGTGCCATCAGTGCCGGGGATACGCAGTATTTT. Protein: CAISAGDTQYF.

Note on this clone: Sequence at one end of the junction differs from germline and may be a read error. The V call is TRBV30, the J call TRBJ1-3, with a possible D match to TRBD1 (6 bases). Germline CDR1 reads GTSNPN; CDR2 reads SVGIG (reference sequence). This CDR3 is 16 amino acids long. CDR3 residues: CAWGVPGGHSGNTIYF. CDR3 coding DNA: TGTGCCTGGGGTGTACCTGGGGGACACTCTGGAAACACCATATATTTT.

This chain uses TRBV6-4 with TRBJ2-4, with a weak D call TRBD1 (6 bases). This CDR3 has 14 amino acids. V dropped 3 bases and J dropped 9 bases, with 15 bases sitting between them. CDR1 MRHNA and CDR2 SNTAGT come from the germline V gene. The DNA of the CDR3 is TGTGCCAGCAGTGAGGTGACAGGTGGGGGCATTCAGTACTTC. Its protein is CASSEVTGGGIQYF.

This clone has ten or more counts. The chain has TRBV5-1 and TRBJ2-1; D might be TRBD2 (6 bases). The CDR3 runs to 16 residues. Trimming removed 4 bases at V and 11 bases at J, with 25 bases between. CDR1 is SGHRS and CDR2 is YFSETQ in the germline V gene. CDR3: CASSPTRDLYFLQQFF. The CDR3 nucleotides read TGCGCCAGCAGCCCCACTCGGGACTTATACTTTCTCCAGCAGTTCTTC.

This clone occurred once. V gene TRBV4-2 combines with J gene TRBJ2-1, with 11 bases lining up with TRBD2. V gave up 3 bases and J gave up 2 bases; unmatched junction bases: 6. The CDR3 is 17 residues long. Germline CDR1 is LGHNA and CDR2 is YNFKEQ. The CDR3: CASSHEVTSGTYNEQFF. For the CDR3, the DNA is TGTGCCAGCAGCCACGAGGTGACTAGCGGGACCTACAATGAGCAGTTCTTC.